This T cell receptor beta chain stems from a study of blood T cells in healthy people across ages. Remarks on this clonotype: Its antigen remains unidentified.

A sample-barcoded 5' primer and a J-beta primer mix were used in a second PCR of about 6 to 12 cycles. The template-switch adaptor, which had 12 random nucleotides, put a tag on each cDNA molecule. TCRdb re-called the 5' RACE reads through MiXCR, storing one row per CDR3 protein. Altogether 1.5 million to 1.9 million distinct CDR3 sequences are present, approximately 39% being singletons, with the ten largest covering about 4.1%. The CDR3 runs to 15 residues. Germline CDR1 is MNHNS and CDR2 is SASEGT. Trimming took off 0 bases at V and 0 bases at J, with 8 bases between the two ends. General study results and limits: Expanded clonotype changes were possibly confounded by unknown donor CMV status. Diversity of TCR beta correlated strongly with naive T cell percentage.

Investigators took roughly 9.5 milliliters of peripheral blood from every donor. The chain has TRBV6-1 and TRBJ1-1, with D unclear. Sequenced: blood. The sequence derives from a woman between 18 and 29 years old in good health. The CDR3 loop reads CASSEALPVNTEAFF. In nucleotides, the CDR3 is TGTGCCAGCAGTGAAGCGCTACCGGTGAACACTGAAGCTTTCTTT.